Described below is a single T cell receptor beta chain sequence and its context. The antigen remains unidentified. This entry is derived from a study of cytomegalovirus exposure and HLA in healthy donors. Findings of the study overall: Analyzed later, association rates of TCRs varied across HLA loci, with DRB1 most and HLA-C fewest.

Both 60 Vbeta primers and 13 Jbeta primers went into the PCR. The repertoire was sequenced with immunoSEQ multiplex PCR; TCRdb's copy has only in-frame clones and lacks some. This table holds roughly 200,000 clones, 80% to 85% found once. The CDR3 contains 17 residues. V was trimmed by 0 bases and J by 3 bases, leaving 18 bases between them. Germline V gives CDR1 SQVTM, CDR2 ANQGSEA. The sequenced sample was PBMCs. The gene calls are TRBV29-1 and TRBJ2-1, with D tentatively TRBD2 (5 bases). The origin of this receptor is a boy younger than 10 in good health and CMV-seronegative. The DNA for the CDR3 is TGCAGCGTTGAAGATCTTCGCCGGGAATCACTCTACAATGAGCAGTTCTTC. This codes for CSVEDLRRESLYNEQFF.